A single sample gave rise to the 16 T cell receptor beta chains below, sequenced in a study of beta chain features in type 1 diabetes (dated by TCRdb to the late 2010s). Overall results and qualifications from the work: A moderate but significant shortening of TCRB CDR3 length was observed in type 1 diabetes patients in all four CD4+ subsets.

Libraries were constructed by the immunoSEQ multiplex PCR assay. The entire isolated RNA was reverse transcribed using the High Capacity cDNA Reverse Transcription Kit, and thus expressed TCRB transcripts were sequenced. TCRdb's version of the immuneACCESS table is confined to in-frame rearrangements and falls short of the full clone set. An unresolved V gene accounts for under half of the shortfall where checked; the remainder is of unknown origin. The sample profile shows approximately 170,000 clones; around 7.9% of them were found once. The top ten constitute approximately 0.54% of the sample. These receptors have no identified antigens. The sequencing input was central memory CD4+ T cells from blood. The receptors shown here come from a man aged 18 to 30 with type 1 diabetes.

The chain links TRBV6-1 to TRBJ2-5; 8 nucleotides align to TRBD1. Per germline, CDR1 MNHNS and CDR2 SASEGT. The CDR3 length is 14 residues. V lost 1 base, J lost 2 bases, and 0 bases stayed unmatched. The CDR3 DNA sequence: TGTGCCAGCAGTGAAGGACAGGGGCAAGAGACCCAGTACTTC. Translation: CASSEGQGQETQYF.

This clone was observed a few times. J is TRBJ2-2 and V is TRBV4-1; D is unresolved. CDR1 and CDR2 (germline): MGHRA, YSYEKL. The CDR3 loop spans 15 amino acids. The ends were cut back, 3 bases at V and 4 bases at J, with 12 bases in the middle. CDR3 sequence: CASSHPLTSTGELFF. DNA for the CDR3: TGCGCCAGCAGCCATCCACTAACGTCCACCGGGGAGCTGTTTTTT.

This clone was seen a few times. The V and J genes are TRBV19 and TRBJ2-3; 7 bases are a match to TRBD1. From germline, CDR1 is LNHDA and CDR2 SQIVND (reference sequence). The ends lost 4 bases at V and 2 bases at J; junction bases unmatched: 9. CDR3 length: 16 amino acids. CDR3 in DNA: TGTGCCAGTAGTAGAGCAACAGGGGCCTCCACAGATACGCAGTATTTT. It codes for CASSRATGASTDTQYF.

This clone was found many times. V and J are TRBV4-2 and TRBJ2-3; no reliable D call. The V end lost 0 bases, the J end lost 2 bases, and 3 bases lay between the germline ends. Germline V gives CDR1 LGHNA, CDR2 YNFKEQ. The length of the CDR3 is 13 residues. In DNA, the CDR3 is TGTGCCAGCAGCCAAGATAACACAGATACGCAGTATTTT. It codes for CASSQDNTDTQYF.

This clone appeared a few times. The genes are TRBV6-5 and TRBJ2-5; the D gene is possibly TRBD2 (7 bases). V shed 5 bases and J shed 5 bases, with 15 bases lying between them. CDR1 and CDR2 from the germline V gene are MNHEY and SVGAGI. The CDR3 runs 14 residues. Here the CDR3 reads CASSTQGRAETQYF. CDR3 sequence (DNA): TGTGCCAGCAGTACCCAGGGGAGGGCGGAGACCCAGTACTTC.

The chain employs TRBV10-2 and TRBJ2-7, with no clear D. CDR1 and CDR2 (germline): WSHSY, SAAADI. V was shortened by 0 bases and J by 7 bases, with 10 bases between the two germline ends. This CDR3 has 13 amino acids. In DNA, the CDR3 is TGCGCCAGCAGTGAGTCCATACAGTGGGAGCAGTACTTC. Translation: CASSESIQWEQYF.

The chain has TRBV5-1 and TRBJ1-2; possibly TRBD1 for D (6 bases). This CDR3 is built from 14 residues. The V gene's germline CDR1 is SGHRS and CDR2 YFSETQ. V was clipped by 1 base and J by 4 bases, with 11 bases between them. CDR3 in amino acids: CASSLPGVSYGYTF. The CDR3 coding sequence is TGCGCCAGCAGCTTGCCAGGGGTAAGCTATGGCTACACCTTC.

The gene calls are TRBV6-5 and TRBJ1-2, with no clear D. This CDR3 has 12 residues. V lost 8 bases, J lost 0 bases, and 7 bases lay in between. CDR1 and CDR2 (germline): MNHEY, SVGAGI. The CDR3 nucleotides are TGTGCCAGCGCGCGTTCTAACTATGGCTACACCTTC. This translates into CASARSNYGYTF.

The CDR3 DNA reads TGCAGTGCTAGATTCAGTCTTGAAGCTTTCTTT. Translating it yields CSARFSLEAFF. The chain recombines TRBV20-1 with TRBJ1-1; no clear D. The CDR3 extends over 11 amino acids. V was pared by 2 bases and J by 7 bases, with 8 bases between. CDR1 is DFQATT and CDR2 is SNEGSKA in the germline V gene (reference sequence).

This rearrangement joins TRBV4-1 to TRBJ2-5; D not certain. There are 14 residues in the CDR3. The germline gives CDR1 MGHRA, CDR2 YSYEKL. Trimming shortened V by 0 bases and J by 5 bases, and 10 bases separated the two germline ends. This CDR3 is CASSQELIEETQYF. CDR3 sequence (DNA): TGCGCCAGCAGCCAAGAACTCATTGAGGAGACCCAGTACTTC.

This clone was detected a few times. Here the CDR3 DNA reads TGTGCCAGCTCGCAGGGGGATTACTATGGCTACACCTTC. The encoded protein is CASSQGDYYGYTF. The chain is built from TRBV18 and TRBJ1-2, with TRBD1 identical over 7 bases. Germline V gene lookup returns CDR1 KGHSH and CDR2 LQKENI. V lost 6 bases to trimming and J lost 3 bases; unmatched junction nucleotides: 4. This CDR3 has 13 amino acids. Drawing the rest from reference TRBV18 and TRBJ1-2, the complete variable domain is NAGVMQNPRHLVRRRGQEARLRCSPMKGHSHVYWYRQLPEEGLKFMVYLQKENIIDESGMPKERFSAEFPKEGPSILRIQQVVRGDSAAYFCASSQGDYYGYTFGSGTRLTVV.

This clone was recorded a few times. The chain is built from TRBV5-1 and TRBJ1-2; possible D gene TRBD1, 6 bases. V dropped 4 bases and J dropped 7 bases, with 14 bases sitting between them. Germline CDR1 and CDR2: SGHRS and YFSETQ. This CDR3 contains 13 residues. The CDR3 DNA reads TGCGCCAGCAGCCCGCACAGGGAGTTTGGCTACACCTTC. Translation: CASSPHREFGYTF.

The V call is TRBV10-3, the J call TRBJ2-1; 8 nucleotides align to TRBD2. CDR3 length: 18 amino acids. CDR1 is ENHRY, CDR2 SYGVKD, per germline. The V gene end was trimmed by 0 bases and the J gene end by 5 bases; junction bases not matched to a gene: 12. CDR3 protein: CAISESMRQREKHNEQFF. The CDR3 coding sequence is TGTGCCATCAGTGAGTCGATGAGGCAGCGGGAGAAGCACAATGAGCAGTTCTTC.

This clone was seen only a few times. The chain is built from TRBV5-1 and TRBJ1-1, with D uncertain. V lost 1 base and J lost 4, with 11 bases in between. There are 14 residues in the CDR3. The germline V gene encodes CDR1 SGHRS and CDR2 YFSETQ. CDR3 amino acids: CASSLWSESTEAFF. DNA for the CDR3: TGCGCCAGCAGCTTGTGGAGTGAGAGCACTGAAGCTTTCTTT.

At least ten counts were recorded for this clone. The CDR3 sequence is CASSLRTSGGNGDTQYF. The CDR3 DNA reads as TGTGCCAGCAGCTTAAGGACTAGCGGGGGGAATGGGGATACGCAGTATTTT. This chain joins TRBV5-6 and TRBJ2-3, with 14 bases matching TRBD2. The germline CDR1 and CDR2 sequences are SGHDT and YYEEEE. V lost 2 bases, J lost 6 bases, and 8 bases stayed unmatched. This CDR3 comprises 17 residues.

In its sample, this clone was seen a few times. The chain recombines TRBV5-1 with TRBJ2-1; 10 bases fit TRBD2. V was pared by 0 bases and J by 7 bases, with 7 bases of the junction left unmatched. This CDR3 has 16 amino acids. The germline gives CDR1 SGHRS, CDR2 YFSETQ. The CDR3 loop reads CASSLGTSGGGNEQFF. The DNA for the CDR3 is TGCGCCAGCAGCTTGGGGACTAGCGGCGGGGGTAATGAGCAGTTCTTC.